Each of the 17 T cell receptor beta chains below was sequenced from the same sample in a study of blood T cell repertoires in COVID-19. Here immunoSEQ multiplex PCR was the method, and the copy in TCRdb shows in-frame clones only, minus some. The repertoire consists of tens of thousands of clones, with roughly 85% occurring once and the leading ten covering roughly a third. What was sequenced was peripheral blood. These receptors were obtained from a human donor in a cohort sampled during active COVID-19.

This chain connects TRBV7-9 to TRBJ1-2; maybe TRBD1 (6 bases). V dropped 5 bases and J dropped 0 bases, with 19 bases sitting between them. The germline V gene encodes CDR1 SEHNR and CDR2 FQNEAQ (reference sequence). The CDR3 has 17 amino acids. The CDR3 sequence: CASSADSFATSNYGYTF. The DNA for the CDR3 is TGTGCCAGCAGCGCGGACAGCTTCGCGACTTCTAACTATGGCTACACCTTC.

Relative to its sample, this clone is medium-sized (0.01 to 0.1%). The CDR3, as DNA: TGTGCCAGCATCCTGACTAGCGGATTCAATGAGCAGTTCTTC. Translation gives CASILTSGFNEQFF. V gene TRBV28 combines with J gene TRBJ2-1; 9 bases match TRBD2. V trimming: 7 bases; J trimming: 6 bases; junction bases outside the gene matches: 7. CDR1 and CDR2 (germline): MDHEN, SYDVKM. The CDR3 is 14 residues long. The complete variable domain, with remaining parts taken from reference TRBV28 and TRBJ2-1, reads DVKVTQSSRYLVKRTGEKVFLECVQDMDHENMFWYRQDPGLGLRLIYFSYDVKMKEKGDIPEGYSVSREKKERFSLILESASTNQTSMYLCASILTSGFNEQFFGPGTRLTVL.

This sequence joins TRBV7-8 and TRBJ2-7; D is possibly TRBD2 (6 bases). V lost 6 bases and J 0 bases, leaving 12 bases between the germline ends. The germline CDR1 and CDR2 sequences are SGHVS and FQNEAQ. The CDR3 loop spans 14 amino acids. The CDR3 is CASRVAGSSYEQYF. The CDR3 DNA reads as TGTGCCAGCAGAGTGGCGGGAAGCTCCTACGAGCAGTACTTC.

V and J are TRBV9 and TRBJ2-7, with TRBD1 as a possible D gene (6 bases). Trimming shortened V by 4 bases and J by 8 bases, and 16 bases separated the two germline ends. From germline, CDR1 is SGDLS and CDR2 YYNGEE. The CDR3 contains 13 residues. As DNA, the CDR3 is TGTGCCAGCAGCCCAAGGACAGCTGCTCAGCAGTACTTC. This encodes CASSPRTAAQQYF.

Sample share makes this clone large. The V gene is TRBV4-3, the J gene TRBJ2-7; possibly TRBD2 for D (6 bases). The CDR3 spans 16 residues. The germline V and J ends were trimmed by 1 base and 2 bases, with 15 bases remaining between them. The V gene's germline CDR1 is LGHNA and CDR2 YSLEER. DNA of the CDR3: TGCGCCAGCAGCCAAGGGAAGGCGGGGTTCACCTACGAGCAGTACTTC. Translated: CASSQGKAGFTYEQYF.

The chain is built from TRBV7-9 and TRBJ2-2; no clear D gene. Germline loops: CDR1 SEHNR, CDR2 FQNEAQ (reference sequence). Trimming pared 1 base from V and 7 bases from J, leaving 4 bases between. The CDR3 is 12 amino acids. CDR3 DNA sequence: TGTGCCAGCAGCTTAGGCAGCGGGGAGCTGTTTTTT. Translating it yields CASSLGSGELFF.

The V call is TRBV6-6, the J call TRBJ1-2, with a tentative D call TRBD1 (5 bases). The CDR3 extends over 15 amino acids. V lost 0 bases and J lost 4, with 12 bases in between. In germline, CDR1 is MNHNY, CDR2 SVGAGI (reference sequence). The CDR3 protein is CASSYSAQGGYGYTF. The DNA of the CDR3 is TGTGCCAGCAGTTACTCTGCCCAGGGTGGCTATGGCTACACCTTC.

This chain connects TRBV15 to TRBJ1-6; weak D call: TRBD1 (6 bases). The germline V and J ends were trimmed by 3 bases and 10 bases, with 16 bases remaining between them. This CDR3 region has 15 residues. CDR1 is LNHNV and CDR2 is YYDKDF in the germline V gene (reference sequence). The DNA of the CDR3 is TGTGCCACCAGCAGGGAGTCGGGCGGGGGCTCACCCCTCCACTTT. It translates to CATSRESGGGSPLHF.

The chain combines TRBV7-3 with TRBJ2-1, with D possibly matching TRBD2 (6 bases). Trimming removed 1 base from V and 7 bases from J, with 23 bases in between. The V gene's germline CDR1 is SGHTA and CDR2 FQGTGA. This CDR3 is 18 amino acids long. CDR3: CASSLIPSLGSPSNEQFF. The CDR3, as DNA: TGTGCCAGCAGCTTAATCCCCAGTCTCGGGAGCCCCTCGAATGAGCAGTTCTTC.

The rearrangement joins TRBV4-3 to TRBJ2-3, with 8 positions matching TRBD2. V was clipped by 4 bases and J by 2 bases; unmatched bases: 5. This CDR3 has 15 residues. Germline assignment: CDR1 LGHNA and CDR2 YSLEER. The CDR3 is CASSLGLAPTDTQYF. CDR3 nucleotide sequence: TGCGCCAGCAGCCTTGGACTAGCCCCCACAGATACGCAGTATTTT.

The CDR3 spells CASSYPTGQNTEAFF. The CDR3 DNA reads as TGTGCCAGCAGTTACCCGACAGGGCAGAACACTGAAGCTTTCTTT. V and J are TRBV6-6 and TRBJ1-1; 7 bases align to TRBD1. This CDR3 is built from 15 residues. Germline CDR1 and CDR2: MNHNY and SVGAGI (reference sequence). The V and J ends lost 2 bases and 1 base, in that order; junction bases with no gene match: 4.

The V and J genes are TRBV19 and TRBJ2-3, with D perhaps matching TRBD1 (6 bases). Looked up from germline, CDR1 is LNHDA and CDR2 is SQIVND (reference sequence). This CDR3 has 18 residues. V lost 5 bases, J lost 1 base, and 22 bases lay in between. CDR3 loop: CASSQRGQGIRGTDTQYF. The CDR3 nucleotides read TGTGCCAGTAGTCAGAGAGGGCAGGGGATTAGAGGCACAGATACGCAGTATTTT.

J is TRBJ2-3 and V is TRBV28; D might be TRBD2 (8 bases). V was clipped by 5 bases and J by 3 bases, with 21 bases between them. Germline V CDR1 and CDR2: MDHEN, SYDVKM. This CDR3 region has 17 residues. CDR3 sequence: CASSTLGRGPKTDTQYF. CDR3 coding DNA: TGTGCCAGCAGTACCCTCGGGAGGGGGCCGAAAACAGATACGCAGTATTTT.

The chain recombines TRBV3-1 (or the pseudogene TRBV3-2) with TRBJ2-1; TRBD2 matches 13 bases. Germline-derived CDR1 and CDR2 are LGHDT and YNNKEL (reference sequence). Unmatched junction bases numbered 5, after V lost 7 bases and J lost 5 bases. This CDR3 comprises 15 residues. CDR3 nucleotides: TGTGCCAGCACCCAGACTAGCGGGAGGCACAATGAGCAGTTCTTC. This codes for CASTQTSGRHNEQFF.

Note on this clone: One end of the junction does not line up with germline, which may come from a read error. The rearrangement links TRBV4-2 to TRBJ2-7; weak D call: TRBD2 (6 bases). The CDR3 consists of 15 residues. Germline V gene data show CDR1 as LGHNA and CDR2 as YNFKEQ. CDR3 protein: CASSQTGTFGIERYF. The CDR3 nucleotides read TGTGCCAGCAGCCAAACCGGGACTTTCGGTATTGAGCGGTACTTC.

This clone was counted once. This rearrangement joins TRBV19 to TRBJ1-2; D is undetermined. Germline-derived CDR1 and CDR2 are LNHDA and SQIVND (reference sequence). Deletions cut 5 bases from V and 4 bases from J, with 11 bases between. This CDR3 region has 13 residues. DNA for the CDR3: TGTGCCAGTAGTCCCCGGGAGGGCTATGGCTACACCTTC. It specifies CASSPREGYGYTF.

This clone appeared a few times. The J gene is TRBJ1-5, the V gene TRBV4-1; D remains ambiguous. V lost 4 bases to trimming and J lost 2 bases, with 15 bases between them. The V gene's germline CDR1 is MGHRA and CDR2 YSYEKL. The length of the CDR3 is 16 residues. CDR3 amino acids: CASSPLHGGGNQPQHF. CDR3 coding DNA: TGCGCCAGCAGCCCCCTACACGGCGGGGGCAATCAGCCCCAGCATTTT.